The 29 T cell receptor beta chains presented below share a single source sample, sequenced in a study of blood T cell repertoires in COVID-19. The protocol was immunoSEQ multiplex PCR, while the TCRdb copy is restricted to in-frame clones and leaves out a portion. The table has some 230,000 clones, 70% to 85% seen once. The sequenced material came from PBMCs or T cells enriched from blood (not recorded which). These receptors came from a middle-aged man who had recovered from COVID-19.

This chain links TRBV6-2 or TRBV6-3 with TRBJ2-3, with D possibly matching TRBD2 (5 bases). The ends were cut back, 6 bases at V and 6 bases at J, with 19 bases in the middle. The V gene's germline CDR1 is MNHEY and CDR2 SVGEGT. The CDR3 runs to 15 residues. The CDR3 loop is CASSHDSLWEDTQYF. In nucleotides, the CDR3 is TGTGCCAGCAGCCACGACTCGTTGTGGGAGGATACGCAGTATTTT.

The chain links TRBV7-2 to TRBJ1-5, with D maybe TRBD1 (5 bases). The germline gives CDR1 SGHTA, CDR2 FQGNSA. There are 15 residues in the CDR3. Trimming stripped 3 bases from V and 0 bases from J, with 9 bases between. CDR3 sequence (DNA): TGTGCCAGCAGCTTGCGGGGCAATAGCAATCAGCCCCAGCATTTT. Protein sequence: CASSLRGNSNQPQHF. Filled out from reference TRBV7-2 and TRBJ1-5, the complete variable domain reads GAGVSQSPSNKVTEKGKDVELRCDPISGHTALYWYRQSLGQGLEFLIYFQGNSAPDKSGLPSDRFSAERTGGSVSTLTIQRTQQEDSAVYLCASSLRGNSNQPQHFGDGTRLSIL.

This clone was seen more than once but under ten times. The V gene is TRBV3-1 (or the pseudogene TRBV3-2), the J gene TRBJ1-6, with TRBD1 matching over 11 bases. The junction had 3 bases not matched to a gene; V was cut back by 4 bases and J by 10 bases. CDR3 length: 14 residues. Germline values: CDR1 LGHDT, CDR2 YNNKEL (reference sequence). The CDR3 DNA is TGTGCCAGCAGCCGAGGGACAGGGGGATCACCCCTCCACTTT. Encoded protein: CASSRGTGGSPLHF.

In this sample, this clone turned up a few times. Other DNA sequences from this sample encode an identical CDR3 as well. V is TRBV28 and J is TRBJ1-5; D gene uncertain. The CDR3 is 12 amino acids. Deletions cut 3 bases from V and 6 bases from J, with 6 bases between. CDR1 MDHEN and CDR2 SYDVKM come from the germline V gene. CDR3 loop: CASSLAGQPQHF. The CDR3 DNA is TGTGCCAGCAGTTTGGCGGGTCAGCCCCAGCATTTT.

The CDR3 bases are TGTGCCAGCAGTTTACAGGGCTACGAGCAGTACTTC. It specifies CASSLQGYEQYF. The chain recombines TRBV12-3 or TRBV12-4 with TRBJ2-7; a possible D gene is TRBD1 (5 bases). Trimming cost V 2 bases and J 3 bases, with 5 bases left between them. CDR3 size: 12 residues.

The rearrangement uses TRBV27 and TRBJ1-1; D perhaps matches TRBD1 (6 bases). Germline V gene sequence: CDR1 MNHEY, CDR2 SMNVEV (reference sequence). The CDR3 extends over 13 amino acids. V shed 8 bases and J shed 6 bases, with 16 bases lying between them. CDR3 coding DNA: TGTGCCAGCTCTTTGACAGGTTTTTCTGAAGCTTTCTTT. Protein sequence: CASSLTGFSEAFF.

The chain has TRBV5-4 and TRBJ2-5; D is uncertain. Per the germline V gene, CDR1 is SGHNT and CDR2 is YYREEE (reference sequence). The CDR3 runs to 13 residues. Trimming left V 3 bases short and J 5 bases short, with 11 bases between. The CDR3 DNA sequence: TGTGCCAGCAGCTCGAGGCGTGATGAGACCCAGTACTTC. Protein: CASSSRRDETQYF. The complete variable domain, with remaining parts taken from reference TRBV5-4 and TRBJ2-5, reads ETGVTQSPTHLIKTRGQQVTLRCSSQSGHNTVSWYQQALGQGPQFIFQYYREEENGRGNFPPRFSGLQFPNYSSELNVNALELDDSALYLCASSSRRDETQYFGPGTRLLVL.

This chain uses TRBV6-5 with TRBJ1-5; 10 bases line up with TRBD1. V gave up 6 bases and J gave up 4 bases; unmatched junction bases: 3. This CDR3 comprises 14 residues. CDR1 and CDR2 from the germline V gene are MNHEY and SVGAGI. The CDR3 region has the DNA TGTGCCAGCAGGAGGGGACAGGGGAATCAGCCCCAGCATTTT. Its translation is CASRRGQGNQPQHF.

The chain links TRBV9 to TRBJ2-2, with D maybe TRBD1 (6 bases). From germline, CDR1 is SGDLS and CDR2 YYNGEE. This CDR3 has 15 residues. V lost 3 bases, J lost 0 bases, and 9 bases lay in between. The CDR3 protein is CASSAGQPNTGELFF. DNA of the CDR3: TGTGCCAGCAGCGCCGGACAGCCGAACACCGGGGAGCTGTTTTTT.

The genes are TRBV6-6 and TRBJ1-5; D is ambiguous. V lost 7 bases to trimming and J lost 6 bases, with 10 bases between them. CDR3 length equals 12 residues. The germline gives CDR1 MNHNY, CDR2 SVGAGI (reference sequence). This CDR3 reads CASNLRGQPQHF. The CDR3, as DNA: TGTGCCAGCAACCTCCGGGGTCAGCCCCAGCATTTT.

The chain couples TRBV19 to TRBJ1-1, with TRBD1 as a possible D gene (6 bases). Germline CDR1 LNHDA, CDR2 SQIVND (reference sequence). The CDR3 is made up of 13 amino acids. Trimming pared 3 bases from V and 11 bases from J, leaving 16 bases between. DNA for the CDR3: TGTGCCAGTAGTATTTCGGGGGGGCGGTATGCTTTCTTT. Protein sequence: CASSISGGRYAFF.

The chain couples TRBV9 to TRBJ2-1; weak D call: TRBD2 (5 bases). Trimming took 4 bases from V and 5 from J, leaving 13 bases between them. This CDR3 region has 14 residues. Germline lookup yields CDR1 SGDLS and CDR2 YYNGEE. The CDR3 loop reads CASSPGLADNEQFF. The CDR3 DNA reads TGTGCCAGCAGCCCGGGCCTAGCCGACAATGAGCAGTTCTTC.

The J gene is TRBJ1-4, the V gene TRBV4-2; D uncertain. The CDR3 totals 15 residues. Germline CDR1 LGHNA, CDR2 YNFKEQ. V was cut by 0 bases and J by 5 bases, with 10 bases left in between. The CDR3 coding sequence is TGTGCCAGCAGCCAAGATTGGTCCGCGAATGAAAAACTGTTTTTT. Amino acid sequence: CASSQDWSANEKLFF.

V and J are TRBV12-3 or TRBV12-4 and TRBJ2-7, with 8 positions matching TRBD2. CDR3 length: 13 amino acids. With V trimmed by 8 bases and J by 2 bases, 5 bases remained unmatched. The CDR3: CASSTGGTYEQYF. CDR3 nucleotide sequence: TGTGCCAGCTCGACGGGGGGGACCTACGAGCAGTACTTC.

The chain joins TRBV9 to TRBJ2-1, with no clear D. V dropped 0 bases and J dropped 4 bases, with 11 bases sitting between them. The V gene's germline CDR1 is SGDLS and CDR2 YYNGEE. The CDR3 runs to 15 residues. CDR3 in amino acids: CASSVDPGMYNEQFF. CDR3 sequence (DNA): TGTGCCAGCAGCGTAGACCCGGGTATGTACAATGAGCAGTTCTTC.

The chain uses TRBV7-9 and TRBJ2-2, with 7 bases aligning to TRBD2. The trim removed 10 bases at V and 7 bases at J, leaving 9 bases unmatched. The CDR3 has 13 residues. The germline V gene has CDR1 SEHNR and CDR2 FQNEAQ (reference sequence). This chain's CDR3 is CATTPGGYGELFF. CDR3 sequence (DNA): TGTGCCACCACACCCGGGGGGTACGGGGAGCTGTTTTTT.

V is TRBV19 and J is TRBJ2-7, with 7 bases identical to TRBD1. The trim removed 10 bases at V and 0 bases at J, leaving 9 bases unmatched. Germline CDR1 and CDR2: LNHDA and SQIVND (reference sequence). This CDR3 is built from 14 residues. CDR3 amino acids: CATGDRADSYEQYF. The CDR3 bases are TGTGCCACGGGCGACAGGGCAGACTCCTACGAGCAGTACTTC.

This chain connects TRBV9 to TRBJ1-2, with 11 bases aligning to TRBD1. Germline CDR1 reads SGDLS; CDR2 reads YYNGEE. CDR3 length: 16 amino acids. V gave up 0 bases and J gave up 7 bases; unmatched junction bases: 8. The CDR3 region is CASSVGTGGALSGYTF. CDR3 bases: TGTGCCAGCAGCGTAGGGACAGGGGGCGCCTTGTCTGGCTACACCTTC.

This clone has just a few counts. The rearrangement links TRBV18 to TRBJ1-5; a possible D gene is TRBD1 (6 bases). The CDR3 consists of 14 residues. Germline CDR1 reads KGHSH; CDR2 reads LQKENI. V shed 2 bases and J shed 2 bases, with 7 bases lying between them. Here the CDR3 reads CASSPSGGNQPQHF. CDR3 sequence (DNA): TGTGCCAGCTCACCATCAGGGGGCAATCAGCCCCAGCATTTT. The full variable domain, in which reference TRBV18 and TRBJ1-5 provide the parts outside the CDR3, is NAGVMQNPRHLVRRRGQEARLRCSPMKGHSHVYWYRQLPEEGLKFMVYLQKENIIDESGMPKERFSAEFPKEGPSILRIQQVVRGDSAAYFCASSPSGGNQPQHFGDGTRLSIL.

This clone was detected a few times. V and J are TRBV4-1 and TRBJ2-3, with 10 nucleotides matching TRBD2. The CDR3 contains 18 residues. Germline V gene data show CDR1 as MGHRA and CDR2 as YSYEKL. Trimming at V came to 1 base and at J to 6 bases, leaving 13 bases not matched to a gene. CDR3 in DNA: TGCGCCAGCAGCCAAGTTCACGCTCGAGCGGGAGGGCTGGATACGCAGTATTTT. Translating it yields CASSQVHARAGGLDTQYF.

The gene calls are TRBV12-3 or TRBV12-4 and TRBJ2-7, with D hard to call. The CDR3 sequence is 12 residues long. The ends were cut back, 6 bases at V and 3 bases at J, with 9 bases in the middle. CDR3 amino acids: CASSFNIYEQYF. CDR3 bases: TGTGCCAGCAGCTTTAACATCTACGAGCAGTACTTC.

V usage is TRBV29-1 and J usage is TRBJ2-7; D gene uncertain. The germline CDR1 and CDR2 sequences are SQVTM and ANQGSEA. The CDR3 has 13 amino acids. Trimming removed 3 bases at V and 4 bases at J, with 13 bases between. Here the CDR3 DNA reads TGCAGCGTTGAGAGGCTAGACCGATACGAGCAGTACTTC. Its translation is CSVERLDRYEQYF.

The chain carries TRBV5-5 and TRBJ1-1; 7 nucleotides line up with TRBD1. The V gene end was trimmed by 0 bases and the J gene end by 0 bases; junction bases not matched to a gene: 5. The CDR3 is 16 residues long. Germline-derived CDR1 and CDR2 are SGHKS and YYEKEE (reference sequence). The CDR3 region is CASSLVGRGLNTEAFF. The CDR3 region has the DNA TGTGCCAGCAGCTTGGTCGGGAGGGGGCTGAACACTGAAGCTTTCTTT.

This clone was counted once. The chain combines TRBV18 with TRBJ2-7; D may be TRBD1 (6 bases). This CDR3 is 13 amino acids long. V lost 1 base and J lost 6, with 10 bases in between. The V gene's germline CDR1 is KGHSH and CDR2 LQKENI. Here the CDR3 reads CASSPQVGGEQYF. DNA for the CDR3: TGTGCCAGCTCACCACAGGTAGGGGGCGAGCAGTACTTC.

J is TRBJ2-7 and V is TRBV5-4; 8 bases fit TRBD1. Germline V lookup: CDR1 SGHNT, CDR2 YYREEE (reference sequence). This CDR3 comprises 14 residues. The J segment lost 3 bases and the V segment lost 3 bases, leaving 5 bases of the junction unmatched. CDR3 sequence: CASSSTGGGYEQYF. The CDR3 nucleotides are TGTGCCAGCAGCTCAACAGGGGGTGGCTACGAGCAGTACTTC.

The genes are TRBV6-5 and TRBJ1-5; D ambiguous. This CDR3 comprises 13 residues. V dropped 4 bases and J dropped 3 bases, with 7 bases sitting between them. Germline CDR1 MNHEY, CDR2 SVGAGI. The CDR3 DNA follows: TGTGCCAGCAGTTCCGCACTCAATCAGCCCCAGCATTTT. It is translated as CASSSALNQPQHF.

This sequence joins TRBV3-1 (or the pseudogene TRBV3-2) and TRBJ2-5; no clear D gene. Trimming stripped 1 base from V and 5 bases from J, with 14 bases between. The germline gives CDR1 LGHDT, CDR2 YNNKEL (reference sequence). The CDR3 consists of 15 residues. DNA of the CDR3: TGTGCCAGCAGCCAAGGTCTGCGTCTCACGGAGACCCAGTACTTC. The encoded protein is CASSQGLRLTETQYF.

This chain uses TRBV28 with TRBJ1-5; tentatively, D is TRBD1 (5 bases). CDR3 length equals 14 residues. Germline V gene data show CDR1 as MDHEN and CDR2 as SYDVKM. With 7 bases removed from V and 0 bases from J, the gap between germline ends came to 10 bases. The CDR3 sequence: CASKQEYSNQPQHF. CDR3 bases: TGTGCCAGCAAACAGGAGTATAGCAATCAGCCCCAGCATTTT.

The chain recombines TRBV28 with TRBJ2-2; D may be TRBD1 (6 bases). The CDR3 is 15 amino acids. Between the trimmed V and J ends, which lost 7 bases and 6 bases, there was a span of 18 bases. Germline V gene lookup returns CDR1 MDHEN and CDR2 SYDVKM. CDR3 sequence: CASMWTVGVSGELFF. DNA for the CDR3: TGTGCCAGCATGTGGACAGTTGGAGTTTCCGGGGAGCTGTTTTTT. Combining the CDR3 with reference TRBV28 and TRBJ2-2 gives the whole variable domain DVKVTQSSRYLVKRTGEKVFLECVQDMDHENMFWYRQDPGLGLRLIYFSYDVKMKEKGDIPEGYSVSREKKERFSLILESASTNQTSMYLCASMWTVGVSGELFFGEGSRLTVL.